This is a list of T cell receptor beta chains from one sample in a study of blood T cell repertoires in COVID-19. Some clones are missing from TCRdb's copy, which holds only in-frame ones; the method was immunoSEQ multiplex PCR. There are 200,000 to 300,000 clones in the sample; approximately 90% occur only once, and 0.99% lies in the top ten. The material sequenced was peripheral blood. The receptors here all came from a woman aged 35 to 49 who had recovered from COVID-19. The CDR3 runs from the conserved cysteine through the conserved F or W. A clone size is listed for some rows: how often the clone was seen (once, few, many), or a class if it is expanded.

v_gene: TRBV30; abundance: NA; j_gene: TRBJ2-1; CDR3aa: CAWSASGGSEQFF
v_gene: TRBV11-3; abundance: once; j_gene: TRBJ2-1; CDR3aa: CASSFGVWGRARNEQFF
v_gene: TRBV30; abundance: NA; j_gene: TRBJ2-1; CDR3aa: CAWSPRGYYNEQFF
v_gene: TRBV7-2; abundance: NA; j_gene: TRBJ1-1; CDR3aa: CASRRDRVGPEAFF
v_gene: TRBV11-3; abundance: NA; j_gene: TRBJ2-5; CDR3aa: CASSPGLAGQETQYF
v_gene: TRBV6-2/TRBV6-3; abundance: NA; j_gene: TRBJ2-2; CDR3aa: CASSYLGVRGTGSGELFF
v_gene: TRBV4-3; abundance: NA; j_gene: TRBJ1-4; CDR3aa: CASSQGPQGANEKLFF
v_gene: TRBV25-1; abundance: NA; j_gene: TRBJ2-3; CDR3aa: CASSPPAGGPYATQYF
v_gene: TRBV5-4; abundance: NA; j_gene: TRBJ2-7; CDR3aa: CASSRESYEQYF
v_gene: TRBV7-9; abundance: NA; j_gene: TRBJ1-4; CDR3aa: CASSQTQGLGEKLFF
v_gene: TRBV7-8; abundance: NA; j_gene: TRBJ2-1; CDR3aa: CASSLGTSGYNEQFF
v_gene: TRBV6-2/TRBV6-3; abundance: NA; j_gene: TRBJ2-7; CDR3aa: CASSYLGRPYEQYF
v_gene: TRBV19; abundance: NA; j_gene: TRBJ2-4; CDR3aa: CASANPRQLAKNIQYF
v_gene: TRBV5-1; abundance: NA; j_gene: TRBJ2-5; CDR3aa: CASTPGLAGGPGYQETQYF
v_gene: TRBV7-9; abundance: NA; j_gene: TRBJ1-3; CDR3aa: CASSPRAGVGGNTIYF
v_gene: TRBV10-3; abundance: NA; j_gene: TRBJ1-6; CDR3aa: CAITPDRARSPLHF
v_gene: TRBV21-1; abundance: once; j_gene: TRBJ2-5; CDR3aa: CASRLAGGSRETQYF
v_gene: TRBV29-1; abundance: NA; j_gene: TRBJ2-7; CDR3aa: CSVDGGVYEQYF
v_gene: TRBV6-4; abundance: NA; j_gene: TRBJ1-6; CDR3aa: CASSDSQNSPLHF
v_gene: TRBV5-5; abundance: NA; j_gene: TRBJ1-5; CDR3aa: CASSPIGQGRRYNQPQHF
v_gene: TRBV28; abundance: NA; j_gene: TRBJ2-1; CDR3aa: CASSFQGRTPEQFF
v_gene: TRBV11-3; abundance: once; j_gene: TRBJ2-3; CDR3aa: CASSSPSGGKKTTSTDTQYF
v_gene: TRBV6-5; abundance: NA; j_gene: TRBJ1-2; CDR3aa: CATWGDYGYTF
v_gene: TRBV6-6; abundance: NA; j_gene: TRBJ1-2; CDR3aa: CATTAGDYGYTF
v_gene: TRBV7-9; abundance: NA; j_gene: TRBJ1-6; CDR3aa: CASSLHDGQGRRSPLHF
v_gene: TRBV28; abundance: NA; j_gene: TRBJ1-2; CDR3aa: CASSPSGTGARWEGYTF
v_gene: TRBV7-3; abundance: NA; j_gene: TRBJ1-6; CDR3aa: CASSLSVQGVYSPLHF
v_gene: TRBV7-3; abundance: NA; j_gene: TRBJ2-7; CDR3aa: CASSRGQGAPRYF
v_gene: TRBV13; abundance: NA; j_gene: TRBJ1-3; CDR3aa: CASSEGQGRDTIYF
v_gene: TRBV27; abundance: NA; j_gene: TRBJ2-7; CDR3aa: CASSWTNPYEQYF
v_gene: TRBV6-2/TRBV6-3; abundance: NA; j_gene: TRBJ2-2; CDR3aa: CASSRVGGDTGELFF
v_gene: TRBV9; abundance: NA; j_gene: TRBJ1-2; CDR3aa: CASSAGDGTRSYTF
v_gene: TRBV5-1; abundance: NA; j_gene: TRBJ2-1; CDR3aa: CASSPLSGGAFNEQFF
v_gene: TRBV19; abundance: NA; j_gene: TRBJ1-2; CDR3aa: CASSIYTGGYGYTF
v_gene: TRBV23-1; abundance: NA; j_gene: TRBJ1-5; CDR3aa: CASSGDDQPQHF
v_gene: TRBV7-9; abundance: medium-sized; j_gene: TRBJ2-1; CDR3aa: CASSARLESTNNEQFF
v_gene: TRBV7-9; abundance: NA; j_gene: TRBJ1-4; CDR3aa: CASSQDSEKLFF
v_gene: TRBV5-4; abundance: NA; j_gene: TRBJ2-1; CDR3aa: CASSSQRGSSYNEQFF
v_gene: TRBV29-1; abundance: NA; j_gene: TRBJ2-5; CDR3aa: CSVVGTAHSATAQYF
v_gene: TRBV15; abundance: NA; j_gene: TRBJ2-5; CDR3aa: CATSMRTGANQETQYF
v_gene: TRBV30; abundance: NA; j_gene: TRBJ2-7; CDR3aa: CAWTRTSGRPQYF
v_gene: TRBV11-2; abundance: once; j_gene: TRBJ2-3; CDR3aa: CASTWGLAGGGTDTQYF
v_gene: TRBV7-9; abundance: NA; j_gene: TRBJ2-7; CDR3aa: CASSGTPSYEQYF
v_gene: TRBV7-7; abundance: NA; j_gene: TRBJ2-1; CDR3aa: CASSLGSGSPWAEQFF
v_gene: TRBV5-1; abundance: NA; j_gene: TRBJ2-5; CDR3aa: CASSPGSGETQYF
v_gene: TRBV7-3; abundance: NA; j_gene: TRBJ2-2; CDR3aa: CASSPMGRDAGELFF
v_gene: TRBV10-3; abundance: NA; j_gene: TRBJ1-3; CDR3aa: CATQPQGNTIYF
v_gene: TRBV29-1; abundance: NA; j_gene: TRBJ1-1; CDR3aa: CSVDRSGGTEAFF
v_gene: TRBV11-2; abundance: NA; j_gene: TRBJ1-2; CDR3aa: CASSLAPDRQAGYGYTF
v_gene: TRBV19; abundance: NA; j_gene: TRBJ1-5; CDR3aa: CATRGAGGSGQPQHF
v_gene: TRBV5-1; abundance: NA; j_gene: TRBJ2-1; CDR3aa: CASSLGDRNNEQFF
v_gene: TRBV5-6; abundance: NA; j_gene: TRBJ1-4; CDR3aa: CASSLGAGQGNEKLFF
v_gene: TRBV6-2/TRBV6-3; abundance: NA; j_gene: TRBJ1-1; CDR3aa: CASSYPGGRGTEAFF
v_gene: TRBV28; abundance: NA; j_gene: TRBJ2-5; CDR3aa: CASREGVQETQYF
v_gene: TRBV18; abundance: NA; j_gene: TRBJ2-1; CDR3aa: CASSPAPGGSYNEQFF